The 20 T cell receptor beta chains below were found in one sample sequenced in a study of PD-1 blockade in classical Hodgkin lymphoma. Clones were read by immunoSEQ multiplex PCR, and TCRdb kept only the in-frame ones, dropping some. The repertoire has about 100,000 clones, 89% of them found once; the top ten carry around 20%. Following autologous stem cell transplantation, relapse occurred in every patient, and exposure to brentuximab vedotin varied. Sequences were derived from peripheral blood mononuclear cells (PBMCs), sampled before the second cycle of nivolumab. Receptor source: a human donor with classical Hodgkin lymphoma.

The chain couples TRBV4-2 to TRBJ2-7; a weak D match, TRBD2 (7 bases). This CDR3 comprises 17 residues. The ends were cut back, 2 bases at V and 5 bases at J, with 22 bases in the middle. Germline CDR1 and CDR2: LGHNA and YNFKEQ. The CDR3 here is CASSQLTRGGERNEQYF. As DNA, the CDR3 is TGTGCCAGCAGCCAACTCACTAGGGGGGGGGAGAGGAACGAGCAGTACTTC.

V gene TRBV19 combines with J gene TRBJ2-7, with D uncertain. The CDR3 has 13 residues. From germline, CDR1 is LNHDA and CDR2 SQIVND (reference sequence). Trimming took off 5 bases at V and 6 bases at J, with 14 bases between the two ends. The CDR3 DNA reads TGTGCCAGTAGTCCCGTAGCAGGTGGCGAGCAGTACTTC. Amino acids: CASSPVAGGEQYF.

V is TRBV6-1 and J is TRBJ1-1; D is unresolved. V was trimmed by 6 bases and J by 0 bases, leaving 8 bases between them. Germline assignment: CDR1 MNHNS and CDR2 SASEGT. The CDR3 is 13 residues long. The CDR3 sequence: CASSRLMNTEAFF. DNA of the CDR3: TGTGCCAGCAGCCGTTTGATGAACACTGAAGCTTTCTTT.

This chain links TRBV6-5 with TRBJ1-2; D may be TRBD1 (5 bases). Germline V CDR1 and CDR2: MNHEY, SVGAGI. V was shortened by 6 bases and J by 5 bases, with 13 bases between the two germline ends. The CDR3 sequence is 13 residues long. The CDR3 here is CASRGADGYGYTF. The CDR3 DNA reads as TGTGCCAGCAGAGGGGCGGACGGTTATGGCTACACCTTC.

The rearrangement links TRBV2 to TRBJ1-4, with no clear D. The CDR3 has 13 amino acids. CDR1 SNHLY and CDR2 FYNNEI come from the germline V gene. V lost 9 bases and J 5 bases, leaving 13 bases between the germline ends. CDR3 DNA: TGTGCCAGTACCGCATGGCAGAATGAAAAACTGTTTTTT. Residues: CASTAWQNEKLFF.

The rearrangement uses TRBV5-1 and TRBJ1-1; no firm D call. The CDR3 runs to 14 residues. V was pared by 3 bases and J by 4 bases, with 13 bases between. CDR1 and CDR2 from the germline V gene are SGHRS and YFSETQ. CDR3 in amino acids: CASSSSLGSTEAFF. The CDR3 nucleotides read TGCGCCAGCAGCTCCAGTCTTGGCAGCACTGAAGCTTTCTTT.

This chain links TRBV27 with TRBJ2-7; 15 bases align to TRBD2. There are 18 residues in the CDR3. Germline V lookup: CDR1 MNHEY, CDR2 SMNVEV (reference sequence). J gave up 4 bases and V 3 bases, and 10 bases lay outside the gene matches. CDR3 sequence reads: CASSLSGLAGGPSYEQYF. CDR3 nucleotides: TGTGCCAGCAGTTTGTCCGGACTAGCGGGAGGGCCTTCTTACGAGCAGTACTTC.

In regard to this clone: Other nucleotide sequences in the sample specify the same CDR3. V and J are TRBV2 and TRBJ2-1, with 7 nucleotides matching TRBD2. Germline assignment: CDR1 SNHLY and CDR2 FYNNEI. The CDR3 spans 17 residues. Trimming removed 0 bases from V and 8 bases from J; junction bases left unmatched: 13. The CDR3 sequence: CASSEAGRVGEGYEQFF. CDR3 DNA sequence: TGTGCCAGCAGTGAAGCGGGGAGGGTGGGAGAAGGGTATGAGCAGTTCTTC.

The CDR3 coding sequence is TGTGCCAGCAGTGAAATGGTACAGGGAGATACGCAGTATTTT. This sequence encodes CASSEMVQGDTQYF. V gene TRBV2 combines with J gene TRBJ2-3; a possible D gene is TRBD1 (6 bases). There are 14 residues in the CDR3. V lost 2 bases to trimming and J lost 5 bases, with 11 bases between them. Germline V gene sequence: CDR1 SNHLY, CDR2 FYNNEI.

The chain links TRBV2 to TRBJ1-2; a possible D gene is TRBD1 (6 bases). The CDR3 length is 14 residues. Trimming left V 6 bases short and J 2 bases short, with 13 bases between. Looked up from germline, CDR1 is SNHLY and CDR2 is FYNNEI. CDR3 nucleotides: TGTGCCAGCAGAGGTGAAGGGGGAAACTATGGCTACACCTTC. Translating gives CASRGEGGNYGYTF.

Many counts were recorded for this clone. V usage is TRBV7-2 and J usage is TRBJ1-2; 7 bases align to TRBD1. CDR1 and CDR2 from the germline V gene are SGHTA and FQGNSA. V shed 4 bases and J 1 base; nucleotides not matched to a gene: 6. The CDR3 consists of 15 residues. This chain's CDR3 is CASSSGTANNYGYTF. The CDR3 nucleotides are TGTGCCAGCAGCTCGGGGACAGCGAATAACTATGGCTACACCTTC. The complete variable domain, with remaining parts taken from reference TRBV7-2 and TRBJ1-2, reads GAGVSQSPSNKVTEKGKDVELRCDPISGHTALYWYRQSLGQGLEFLIYFQGNSAPDKSGLPSDRFSAERTGGSVSTLTIQRTQQEDSAVYLCASSSGTANNYGYTFGSGTRLTVV.

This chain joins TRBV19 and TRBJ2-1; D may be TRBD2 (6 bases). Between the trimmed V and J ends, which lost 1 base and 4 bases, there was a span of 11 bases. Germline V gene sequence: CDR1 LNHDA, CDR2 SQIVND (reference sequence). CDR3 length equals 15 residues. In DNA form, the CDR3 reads TGTGCCAGTAGTATAGCGGGAGTGAGATACAATGAGCAGTTCTTC. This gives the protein CASSIAGVRYNEQFF.

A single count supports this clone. DNA for the CDR3: TGCGCCAGCAGCCAAGACTGGCCTTTCAACTATGGCTACACCTTC. Translated, it gives CASSQDWPFNYGYTF. This chain connects TRBV4-1 to TRBJ1-2; D unresolved. Germline assignment: CDR1 MGHRA and CDR2 YSYEKL. The ends were cut back, 0 bases at V and 2 bases at J, with 10 bases in the middle. The CDR3 has 15 residues.

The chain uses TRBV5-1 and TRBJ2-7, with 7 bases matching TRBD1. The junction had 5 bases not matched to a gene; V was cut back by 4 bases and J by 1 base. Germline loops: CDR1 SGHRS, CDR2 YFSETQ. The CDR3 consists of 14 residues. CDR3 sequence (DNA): TGCGCCAGCAGCCTACAGGGACAGTCCTACGAGCAGTACTTC. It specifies CASSLQGQSYEQYF.

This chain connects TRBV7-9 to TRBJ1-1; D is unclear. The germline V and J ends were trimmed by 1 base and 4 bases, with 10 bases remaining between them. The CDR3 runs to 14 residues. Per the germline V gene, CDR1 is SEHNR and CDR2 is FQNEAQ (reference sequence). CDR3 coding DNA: TGTGCCAGCAGCTTAGTTGAGGGAGGCACTGAAGCTTTCTTT. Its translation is CASSLVEGGTEAFF.

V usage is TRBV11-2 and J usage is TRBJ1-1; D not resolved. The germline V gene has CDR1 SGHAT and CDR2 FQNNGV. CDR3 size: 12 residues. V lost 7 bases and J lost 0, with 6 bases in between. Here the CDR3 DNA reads TGTGCCAGCACCTTTATGAACACTGAAGCTTTCTTT. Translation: CASTFMNTEAFF.

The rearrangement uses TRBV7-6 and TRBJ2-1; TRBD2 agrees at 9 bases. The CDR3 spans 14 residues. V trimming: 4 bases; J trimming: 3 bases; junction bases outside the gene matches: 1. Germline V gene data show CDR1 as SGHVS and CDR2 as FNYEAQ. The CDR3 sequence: CASSYSGGYNEQFF. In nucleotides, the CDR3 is TGTGCCAGCAGCTATAGCGGGGGCTACAATGAGCAGTTCTTC.

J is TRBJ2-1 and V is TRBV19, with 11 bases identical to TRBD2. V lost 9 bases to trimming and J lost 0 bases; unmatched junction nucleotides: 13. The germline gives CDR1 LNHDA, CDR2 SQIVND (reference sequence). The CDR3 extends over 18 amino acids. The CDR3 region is CASRPGLAAKSSYNEQFF. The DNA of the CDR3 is TGTGCCAGCCGACCGGGACTAGCGGCTAAGAGCTCCTACAATGAGCAGTTCTTC.

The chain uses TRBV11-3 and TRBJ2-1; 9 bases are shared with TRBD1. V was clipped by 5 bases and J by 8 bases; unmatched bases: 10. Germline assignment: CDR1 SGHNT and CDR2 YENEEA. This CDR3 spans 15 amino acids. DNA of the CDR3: TGTGCCAGCAGCGGAGGCCGGGACAGGGTGGATGAGCAGTTCTTC. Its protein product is CASSGGRDRVDEQFF.

The CDR3 sequence: CASSYSGNGRAGYTF. CDR3 nucleotides: TGTGCCAGCAGTTACTCCGGGAACGGGAGGGCTGGCTACACCTTC. The chain uses TRBV6-5 and TRBJ1-2, with D unclear. V gave up 0 bases and J gave up 7 bases, with 15 bases separating them. This CDR3 spans 15 amino acids. CDR1 is MNHEY, CDR2 SVGAGI, per germline.